A selection of T cell receptor beta chains follows, all from one sample in a study of blood T cell repertoires in COVID-19. Using immunoSEQ multiplex PCR, the repertoire was profiled, and TCRdb retains in-frame clones only, with some absent. The data hold tens of thousands of clones, with 65% to 80% observed a single time. The material sequenced was peripheral blood. The receptors here all came from a human donor in a cohort sampled during active COVID-19. Each CDR3 is given with its conserved first and last residue. A row's size may be missing; if present it is once, few, many or a size class.

abundance: once; v_gene: TRBV5-1; CDR3aa: CASSNQGGGYNEQFF
abundance: .; v_gene: TRBV9; CDR3aa: CASSVYSSGNTIYF
abundance: .; v_gene: TRBV5-4; CDR3aa: CASSLTPLAPDTQYF
abundance: many; v_gene: TRBV12-3/TRBV12-4; CDR3aa: CASSAGESREAFF
abundance: .; v_gene: TRBV15; CDR3aa: CATSSRPRGGERGTQYF
abundance: .; v_gene: TRBV12-3/TRBV12-4; CDR3aa: CASSPGTTYGYTF
abundance: .; v_gene: TRBV29-1; CDR3aa: CSVAGGGTDTQYF
abundance: once; v_gene: TRBV6-4; CDR3aa: CASRPQGTSTDTQYF
abundance: .; v_gene: TRBV28; CDR3aa: CASRPGGGNGYTF
abundance: .; v_gene: TRBV7-2; CDR3aa: CASTPSLAGSETQYF
abundance: .; v_gene: TRBV7-2; CDR3aa: CASSLGAGKAPGANVLTF
abundance: .; v_gene: TRBV15; CDR3aa: CATSTLGQGGGKGANVLTF
abundance: once; v_gene: TRBV7-8; CDR3aa: CASSTRQGRAGPEAFF